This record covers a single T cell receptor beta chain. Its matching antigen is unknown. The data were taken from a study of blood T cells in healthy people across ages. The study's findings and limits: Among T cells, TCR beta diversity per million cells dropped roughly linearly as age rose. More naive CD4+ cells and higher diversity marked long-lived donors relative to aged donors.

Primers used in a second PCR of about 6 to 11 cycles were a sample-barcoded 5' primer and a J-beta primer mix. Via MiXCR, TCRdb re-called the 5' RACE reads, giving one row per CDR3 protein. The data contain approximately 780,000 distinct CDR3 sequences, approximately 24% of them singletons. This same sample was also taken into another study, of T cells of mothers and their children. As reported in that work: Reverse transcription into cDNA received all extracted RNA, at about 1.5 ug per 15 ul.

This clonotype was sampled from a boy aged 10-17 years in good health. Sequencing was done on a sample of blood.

The CDR3 coding sequence is TGTGCCAGCAGTGAACTTGTCCCTGACACAGATACGCAGTATTTT. Protein sequence: CASSELVPDTDTQYF. V and J are TRBV6-1 and TRBJ2-3, with D unresolved. Trimming removed 2 bases from V and 2 bases from J, with 11 bases in between. The CDR3 length is 15 residues. Germline V gene data show CDR1 as MNHNS and CDR2 as SASEGT.